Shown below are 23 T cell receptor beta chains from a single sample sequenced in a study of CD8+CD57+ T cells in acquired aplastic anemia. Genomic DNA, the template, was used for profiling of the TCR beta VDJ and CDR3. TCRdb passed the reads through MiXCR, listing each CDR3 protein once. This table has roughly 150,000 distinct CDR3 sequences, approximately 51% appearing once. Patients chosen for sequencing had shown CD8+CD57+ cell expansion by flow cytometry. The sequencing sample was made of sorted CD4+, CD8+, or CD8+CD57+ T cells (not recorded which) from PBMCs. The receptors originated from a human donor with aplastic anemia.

CDR3 region: CATSDFGTFSTDTQYF. CDR3 in DNA: TGTGCCACCAGTGATTTCGGGACTTTTAGCACAGATACGCAGTATTTT. This chain links TRBV24-1 with TRBJ2-3, with a possible D match to TRBD2 (6 bases). The V and J ends lost 1 base and 0 bases respectively, with 10 bases between them. The CDR3 length is 16 residues. Germline lookup yields CDR1 KGHDR and CDR2 SFDVKD.

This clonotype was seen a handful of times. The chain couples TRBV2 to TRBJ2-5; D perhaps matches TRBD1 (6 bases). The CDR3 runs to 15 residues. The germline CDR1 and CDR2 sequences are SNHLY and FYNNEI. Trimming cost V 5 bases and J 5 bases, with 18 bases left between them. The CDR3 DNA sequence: TGTGCCAGCAGTAAGGAGACAGGCCAGTGGGAGACCCAGTACTTC. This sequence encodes CASSKETGQWETQYF.

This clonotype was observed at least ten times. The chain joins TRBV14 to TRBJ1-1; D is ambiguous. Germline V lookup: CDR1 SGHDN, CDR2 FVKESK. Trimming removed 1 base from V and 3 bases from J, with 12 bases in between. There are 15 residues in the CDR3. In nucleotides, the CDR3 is TGTGCCAGCAGCCAAGGACCGAGCGGGCACACTGAAGCTTTCTTT. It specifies CASSQGPSGHTEAFF.

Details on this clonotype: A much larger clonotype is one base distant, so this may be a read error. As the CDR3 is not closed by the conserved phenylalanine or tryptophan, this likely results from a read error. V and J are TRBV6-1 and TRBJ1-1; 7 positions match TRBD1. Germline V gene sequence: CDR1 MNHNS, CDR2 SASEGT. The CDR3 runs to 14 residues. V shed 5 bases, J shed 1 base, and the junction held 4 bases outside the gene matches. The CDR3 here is CASSPQGGNTEAFL. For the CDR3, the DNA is TGTGCCAGCAGTCCTCAGGGGGGGAACACTGAAGCTTTCCTT.

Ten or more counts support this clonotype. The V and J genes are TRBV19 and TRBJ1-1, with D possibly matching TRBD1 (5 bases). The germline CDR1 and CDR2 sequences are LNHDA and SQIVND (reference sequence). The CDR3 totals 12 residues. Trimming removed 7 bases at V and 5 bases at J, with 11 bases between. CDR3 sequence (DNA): TGTGCCAGTAATGGGAGGGGAACTGAAGCTTTCTTT. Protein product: CASNGRGTEAFF.

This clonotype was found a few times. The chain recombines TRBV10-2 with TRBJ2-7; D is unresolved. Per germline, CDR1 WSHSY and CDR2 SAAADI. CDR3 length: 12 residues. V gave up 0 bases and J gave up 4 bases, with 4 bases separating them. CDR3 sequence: CASSESRYEQYF. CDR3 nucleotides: TGCGCCAGCAGTGAGTCGAGATACGAGCAGTACTTC.

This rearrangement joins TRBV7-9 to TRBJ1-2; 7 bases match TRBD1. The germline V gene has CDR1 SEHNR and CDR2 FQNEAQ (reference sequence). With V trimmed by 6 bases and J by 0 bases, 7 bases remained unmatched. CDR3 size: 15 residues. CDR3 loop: CASREGAGANYGYTF. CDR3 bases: TGTGCCAGCAGAGAGGGGGCTGGAGCTAACTATGGCTACACCTTC.

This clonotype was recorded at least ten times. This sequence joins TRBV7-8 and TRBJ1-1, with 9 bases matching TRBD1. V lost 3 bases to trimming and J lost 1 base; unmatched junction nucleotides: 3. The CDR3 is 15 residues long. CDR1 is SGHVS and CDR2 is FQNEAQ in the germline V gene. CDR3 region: CASSFADRGNTEAFF. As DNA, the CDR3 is TGTGCCAGCAGCTTCGCGGACAGGGGGAACACTGAAGCTTTCTTT.

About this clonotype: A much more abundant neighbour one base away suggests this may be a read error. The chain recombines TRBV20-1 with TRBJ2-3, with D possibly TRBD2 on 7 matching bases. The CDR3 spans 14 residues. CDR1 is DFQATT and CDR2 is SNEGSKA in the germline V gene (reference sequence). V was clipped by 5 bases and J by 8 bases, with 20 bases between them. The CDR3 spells CSAVSGGGVGTQYF. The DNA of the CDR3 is TGCAGTGCTGTGTCTGGGGGGGGCGTAGGTACGCAGTATTTT.

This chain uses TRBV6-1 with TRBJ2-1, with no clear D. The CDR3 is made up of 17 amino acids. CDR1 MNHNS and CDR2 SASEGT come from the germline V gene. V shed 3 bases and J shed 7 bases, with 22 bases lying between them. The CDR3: CASSEVGLGILQNEQFF. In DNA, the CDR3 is TGTGCCAGCAGTGAGGTGGGTCTGGGGATACTACAGAATGAGCAGTTCTTC.

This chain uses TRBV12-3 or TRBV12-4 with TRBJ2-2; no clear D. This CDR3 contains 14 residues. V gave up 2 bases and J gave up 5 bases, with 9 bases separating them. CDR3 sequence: CASSLLSRTGELFF. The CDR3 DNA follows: TGTGCCAGCAGTTTACTTTCCAGGACCGGGGAGCTGTTTTTT.

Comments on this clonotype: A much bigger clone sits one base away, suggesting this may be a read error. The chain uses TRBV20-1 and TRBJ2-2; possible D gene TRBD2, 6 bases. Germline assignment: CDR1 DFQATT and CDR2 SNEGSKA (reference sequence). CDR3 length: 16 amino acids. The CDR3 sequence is CSARGPGLASTGGLFF. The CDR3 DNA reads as TGCAGTGCTAGGGGCCCCGGGCTAGCGAGCACCGGGGGGCTGTTTTTT.

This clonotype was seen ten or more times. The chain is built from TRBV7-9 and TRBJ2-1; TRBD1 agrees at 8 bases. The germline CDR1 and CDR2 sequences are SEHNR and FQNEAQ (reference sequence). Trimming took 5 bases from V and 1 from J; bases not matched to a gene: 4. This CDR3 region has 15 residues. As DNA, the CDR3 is TGTGCCAGCAGCCGGACAGGGTTATCCTACAATGAGCAGTTCTTC. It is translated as CASSRTGLSYNEQFF.

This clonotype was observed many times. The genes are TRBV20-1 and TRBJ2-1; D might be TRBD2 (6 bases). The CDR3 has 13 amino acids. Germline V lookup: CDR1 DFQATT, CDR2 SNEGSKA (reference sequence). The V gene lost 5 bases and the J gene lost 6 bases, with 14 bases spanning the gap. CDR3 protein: CSAGDSLSNEQFF. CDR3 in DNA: TGCAGTGCTGGGGACTCCTTATCCAATGAGCAGTTCTTC.

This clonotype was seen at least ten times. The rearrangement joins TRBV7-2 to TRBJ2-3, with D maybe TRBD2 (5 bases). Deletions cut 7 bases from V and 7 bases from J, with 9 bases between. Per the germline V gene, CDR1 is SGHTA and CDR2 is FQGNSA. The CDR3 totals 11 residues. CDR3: CASTSSYTQYF. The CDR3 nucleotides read TGTGCCAGCACTAGCTCGTATACGCAGTATTTT.

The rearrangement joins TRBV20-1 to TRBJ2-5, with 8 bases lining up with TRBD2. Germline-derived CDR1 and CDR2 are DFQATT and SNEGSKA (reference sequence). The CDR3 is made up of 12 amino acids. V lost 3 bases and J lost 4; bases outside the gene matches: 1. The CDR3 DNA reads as TGCAGTGCTAGCGGGGGGGTAGAGACCCAGTACTTC. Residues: CSASGGVETQYF.

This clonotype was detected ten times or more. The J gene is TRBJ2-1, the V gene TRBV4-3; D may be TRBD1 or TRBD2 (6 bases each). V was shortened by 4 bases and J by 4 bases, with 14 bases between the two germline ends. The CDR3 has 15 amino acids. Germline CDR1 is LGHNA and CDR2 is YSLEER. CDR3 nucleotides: TGCGCCAGCAGCCGGGGGGCGCAATCGTACAATGAGCAGTTCTTC. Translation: CASSRGAQSYNEQFF.

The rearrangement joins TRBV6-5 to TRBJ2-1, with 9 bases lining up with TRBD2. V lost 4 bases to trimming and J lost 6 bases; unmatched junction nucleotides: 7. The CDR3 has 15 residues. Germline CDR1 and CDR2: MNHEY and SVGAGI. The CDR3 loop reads CASSFDTGLANEQFF. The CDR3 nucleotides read TGTGCCAGCAGTTTTGATACGGGACTAGCCAATGAGCAGTTCTTC.

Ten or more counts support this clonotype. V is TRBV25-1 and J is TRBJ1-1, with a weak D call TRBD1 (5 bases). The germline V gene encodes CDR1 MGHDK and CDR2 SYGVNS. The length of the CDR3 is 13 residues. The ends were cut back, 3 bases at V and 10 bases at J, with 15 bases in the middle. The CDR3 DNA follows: TGTGCCAGCAGTGACCAACCTGGGACCGTAGCTTTCTTT. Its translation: CASSDQPGTVAFF.

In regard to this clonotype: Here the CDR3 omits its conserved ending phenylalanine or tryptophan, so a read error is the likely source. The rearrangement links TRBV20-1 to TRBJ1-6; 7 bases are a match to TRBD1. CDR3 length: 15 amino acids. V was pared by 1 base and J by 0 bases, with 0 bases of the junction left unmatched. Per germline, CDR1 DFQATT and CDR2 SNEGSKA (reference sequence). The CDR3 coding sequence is TGCAGTGCTAGAGCAGGGGGCTCCTATAATTCACCCCTCCACCTT. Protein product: CSARAGGSYNSPLHL.

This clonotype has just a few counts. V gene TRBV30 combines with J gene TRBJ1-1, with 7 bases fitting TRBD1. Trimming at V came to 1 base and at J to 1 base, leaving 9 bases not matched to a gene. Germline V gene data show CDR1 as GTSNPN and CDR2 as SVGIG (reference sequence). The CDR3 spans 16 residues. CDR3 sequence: CAWSGGAQGQNTEAFF. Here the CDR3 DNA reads TGTGCCTGGAGTGGTGGGGCACAGGGGCAGAACACTGAAGCTTTCTTT.

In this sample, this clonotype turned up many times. In nucleotides, the CDR3 is TGTGCCAGCACCCCACTAGCCCAGAACACCGGGGAGCTGTTTTTT. It codes for CASTPLAQNTGELFF. The chain couples TRBV7-9 to TRBJ2-2; D is perhaps TRBD2 (6 bases). From germline, CDR1 is SEHNR and CDR2 FQNEAQ (reference sequence). This CDR3 comprises 15 residues. Trimming shortened V by 7 bases and J by 1 base, and 13 bases separated the two germline ends.

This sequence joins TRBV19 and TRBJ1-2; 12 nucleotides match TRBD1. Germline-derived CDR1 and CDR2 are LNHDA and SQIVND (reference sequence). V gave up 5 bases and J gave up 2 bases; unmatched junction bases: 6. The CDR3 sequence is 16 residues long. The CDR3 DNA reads TGTGCCAGTAGTCACCGGGACAGGGGGCGCAACTATGGCTACACCTTC. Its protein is CASSHRDRGRNYGYTF.